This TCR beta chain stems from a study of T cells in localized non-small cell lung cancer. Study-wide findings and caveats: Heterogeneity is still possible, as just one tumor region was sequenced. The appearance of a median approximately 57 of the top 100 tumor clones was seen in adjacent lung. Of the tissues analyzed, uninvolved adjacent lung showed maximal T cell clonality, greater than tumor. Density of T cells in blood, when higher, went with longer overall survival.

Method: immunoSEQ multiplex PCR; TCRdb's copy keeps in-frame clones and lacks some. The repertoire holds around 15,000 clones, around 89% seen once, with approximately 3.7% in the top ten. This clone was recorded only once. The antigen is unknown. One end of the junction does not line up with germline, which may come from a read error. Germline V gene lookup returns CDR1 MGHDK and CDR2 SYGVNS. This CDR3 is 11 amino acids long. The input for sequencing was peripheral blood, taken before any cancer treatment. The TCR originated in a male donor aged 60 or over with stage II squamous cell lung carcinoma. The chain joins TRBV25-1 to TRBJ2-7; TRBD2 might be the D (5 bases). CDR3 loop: CASSEYEGEDF. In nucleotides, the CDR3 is TGTGCCAGCAGTGAATACGAGGGCGAGGACTTC.